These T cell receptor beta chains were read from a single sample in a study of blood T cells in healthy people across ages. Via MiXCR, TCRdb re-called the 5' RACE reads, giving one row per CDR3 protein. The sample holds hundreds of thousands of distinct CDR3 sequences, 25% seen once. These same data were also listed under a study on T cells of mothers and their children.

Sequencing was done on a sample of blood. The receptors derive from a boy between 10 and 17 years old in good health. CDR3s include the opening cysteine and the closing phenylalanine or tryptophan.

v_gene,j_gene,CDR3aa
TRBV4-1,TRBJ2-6,CASSQERGSGANVLTF
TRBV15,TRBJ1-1,CATSGPGGKVGNTEAFF
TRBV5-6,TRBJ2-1,CASSFVRNEQFF
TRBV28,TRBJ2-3,CASSITGITDTQYF
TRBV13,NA,CASSLGLAGGPHEQYF
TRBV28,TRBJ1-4,CASSSTNEKLFF
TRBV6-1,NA,CASSDWTASEQYF
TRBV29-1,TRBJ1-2,CSVGPEPNYGYTF
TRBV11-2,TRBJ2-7,CASSLGPAFYEQYF
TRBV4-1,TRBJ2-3,CASSQEGTSRGSDTQYF
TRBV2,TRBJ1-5,CASSEGGGGGQPQHF
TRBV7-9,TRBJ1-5,CASSLSGGQSNSNQPQHF
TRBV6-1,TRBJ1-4,CASLEGGSGEKLFF
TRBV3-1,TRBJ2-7,CASSTAPGPYEQYF
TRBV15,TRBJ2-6,CATTEGANVLTF
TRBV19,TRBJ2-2,CASTLTGLPNTGELFF
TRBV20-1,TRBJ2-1,CSASPGTSGYNEQFF
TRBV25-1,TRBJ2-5,CASSERESETQYF
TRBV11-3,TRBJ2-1,CASVGTSYNEQFF
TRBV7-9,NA,CASSLRHSYEQYF
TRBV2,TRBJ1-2,CASIGEQGSFNNYGYTF
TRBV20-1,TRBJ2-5,CSARPTLADQMRETQYF
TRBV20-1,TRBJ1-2,CSARRGYTF
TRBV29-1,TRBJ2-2,CSVEVKGRSGELFF
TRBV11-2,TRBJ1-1,CASSLGTGPEAFF
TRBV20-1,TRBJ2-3,CSAREPLAAIKDTQYF
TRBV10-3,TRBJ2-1,CAISESGNKQFF
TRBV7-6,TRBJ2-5,CASSPHFGVKETQYF
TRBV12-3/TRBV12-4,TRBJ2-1,CASSDGKGQFF
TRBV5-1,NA,CASSLRGTVILYEQYF
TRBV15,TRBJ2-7,CATSRVPGGGAIEQYF
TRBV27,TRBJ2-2,CASSLWVPGELFF
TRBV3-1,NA,CASSPPAPVRGLDEQFF
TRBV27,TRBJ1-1,CASRGAEAFF
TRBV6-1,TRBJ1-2,CASSVTGETYGYTF
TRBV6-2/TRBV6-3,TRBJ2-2,CASRREGVDTGELFF
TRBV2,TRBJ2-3,CASSRLESGRAGGTQYF
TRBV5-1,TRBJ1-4,CASSLEGGEGEKLFF
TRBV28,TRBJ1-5,CASRPLWDDQPQHF
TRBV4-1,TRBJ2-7,CASSQDPGQGPYEQYF
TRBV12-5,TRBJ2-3,CASGLAGTGTDTQYF